The 14 T cell receptor beta chains presented below share a single source sample, sequenced in a study of T cell responses to AZD1222 COVID-19 vaccine. TCRdb's table, derived via immunoSEQ multiplex PCR, lists solely in-frame clones and lacks some. The sample has under 150,000 clones, 88% seen once. The material sequenced was peripheral blood, taken on day 0 of MenACWY control vaccination. The receptor source for this set is an adult in good health.

The chain combines TRBV5-4 with TRBJ2-7, with unresolved D. CDR1 and CDR2 from the germline V gene are SGHNT and YYREEE (reference sequence). Deletions cut 4 bases from V and 3 bases from J, with 8 bases between. The CDR3 consists of 12 residues. CDR3 nucleotides: TGTGCCAGCAGCGCGGACGGCTACGAGCAGTACTTC. Residues: CASSADGYEQYF.

The rearrangement joins TRBV6-5 to TRBJ1-2; D is unclear. The CDR3 covers 14 residues. From germline, CDR1 is MNHEY and CDR2 SVGAGI. The ends were cut back, 6 bases at V and 4 bases at J, with 15 bases in the middle. The CDR3 sequence: CASSRLGWGYGYTF. The CDR3 DNA reads TGTGCCAGCAGCAGACTGGGTTGGGGCTATGGCTACACCTTC.

The chain employs TRBV19 and TRBJ1-5; 8 bases align to TRBD1. The V segment lost 4 bases and the J segment 4 bases; nucleotides outside the gene matches: 0. The germline V gene encodes CDR1 LNHDA and CDR2 SQIVND (reference sequence). There are 13 residues in the CDR3. The CDR3 spells CASSRQGNQPQHF. In nucleotides, the CDR3 is TGTGCCAGTAGTAGACAGGGGAATCAGCCCCAGCATTTT. The complete variable domain, with remaining parts taken from reference TRBV19 and TRBJ1-5, reads DGGITQSPKYLFRKEGQNVTLSCEQNLNHDAMYWYRQDPGQGLRLIYYSQIVNDFQKGDIAEGYSVSREKKESFPLTVTSAQKNPTAFYLCASSRQGNQPQHFGDGTRLSIL.

This CDR3 reads CASSVGANQPQHF. CDR3 bases: TGCGCCAGCAGCGTGGGGGCCAATCAGCCCCAGCATTTT. The J gene is TRBJ1-5, the V gene TRBV5-1, with D possibly matching TRBD1 (6 bases). CDR3 length equals 13 residues. Trimming took off 4 bases at V and 3 bases at J, with 8 bases between the two ends. Germline V gene lookup returns CDR1 SGHRS and CDR2 YFSETQ.

This clone was recorded a few times. The chain couples TRBV4-2 to TRBJ2-1; weak D call: TRBD2 (5 bases). Germline V gene lookup returns CDR1 LGHNA and CDR2 YNFKEQ. This CDR3 contains 16 residues. Trimming stripped 0 bases from V and 0 bases from J, with 9 bases between. CDR3 bases: TGTGCCAGCAGCCAAGATCGAGCGGACTCCTACAATGAGCAGTTCTTC. Translation gives CASSQDRADSYNEQFF.

For the CDR3, the DNA is TGTGCCAGCAGGAAAACCCGGACAGGTGCCTACAATGAGCAGTTCTTC. It yields the protein CASRKTRTGAYNEQFF. The chain couples TRBV7-9 to TRBJ2-1, with 7 bases lining up with TRBD1. This CDR3 contains 16 residues. Losses at the gene ends were 6 bases for V and 2 bases for J; bases not matched to a gene: 10. Germline V gives CDR1 SEHNR, CDR2 FQNEAQ (reference sequence).

V is TRBV5-5 and J is TRBJ1-5; TRBD1 is a possible D gene (5 bases). Germline V CDR1 and CDR2: SGHKS, YYEKEE (reference sequence). The length of the CDR3 is 17 residues. V dropped 4 bases and J dropped 0 bases, with 17 bases sitting between them. CDR3 coding DNA: TGTGCCAGCAGCAACCAACCTCGGGGGACTAGCAATCAGCCCCAGCATTTT. Its protein product is CASSNQPRGTSNQPQHF.

This clone is a singleton in its sample. This sequence joins TRBV7-9 and TRBJ2-5, with TRBD2 matching 9 bases. V shed 5 bases and J 1 base; nucleotides not matched to a gene: 8. CDR1 is SEHNR, CDR2 FQNEAQ, per germline (reference sequence). The CDR3 covers 16 residues. CDR3 in DNA: TGTGCCAGCAGCCAAGGCACTAGCGGGTCCCAAGAGACCCAGTACTTC. It translates to CASSQGTSGSQETQYF.

The CDR3 DNA reads as TGTGCCAGCAGGGGACAGGGTTTTGAAGCTTTCTTT. Amino acids: CASRGQGFEAFF. This rearrangement joins TRBV3-1 (or the pseudogene TRBV3-2) to TRBJ1-1, with 9 bases fitting TRBD1. Losses at the gene ends were 6 bases for V and 7 bases for J; bases not matched to a gene: 3. This CDR3 has 12 amino acids. Germline-derived CDR1 and CDR2 are LGHDT and YNNKEL (reference sequence).

V and J are TRBV5-1 and TRBJ2-3; 7 bases match TRBD2. The V and J ends lost 1 base and 4 bases, in that order; junction bases with no gene match: 0. The CDR3 runs to 13 residues. Germline V gives CDR1 SGHRS, CDR2 YFSETQ. The CDR3 region is CASSLREADTQYF. CDR3 in DNA: TGCGCCAGCAGCTTGCGGGAGGCAGATACGCAGTATTTT.

The J gene is TRBJ2-3, the V gene TRBV28; TRBD2 matches at 10 bases. This CDR3 comprises 13 residues. Per the germline V gene, CDR1 is MDHEN and CDR2 is SYDVKM. After removal of 11 bases from V and 4 bases from J, the junction contained 6 bases not matched to a gene. The CDR3 region has the DNA TGTGCCGCAGCGGGAGGGCCCTCAGATACGCAGTATTTT. Protein product: CAAAGGPSDTQYF. The entire variable domain, with the rest obtained from reference TRBV28 and TRBJ2-3, is as follows: DVKVTQSSRYLVKRTGEKVFLECVQDMDHENMFWYRQDPGLGLRLIYFSYDVKMKEKGDIPEGYSVSREKKERFSLILESASTNQTSMYLCAAAGGPSDTQYFGPGTRLTVL.

The genes are TRBV19 and TRBJ2-7; a possible D gene is TRBD1 (5 bases). V lost 4 bases and J 1 base, leaving 17 bases between the germline ends. The CDR3 spans 16 residues. The germline V gene encodes CDR1 LNHDA and CDR2 SQIVND (reference sequence). In DNA form, the CDR3 reads TGTGCCAGTAGTAGCCAGGGCGGCCGATTTTCCTACGAGCAGTACTTC. Residues: CASSSQGGRFSYEQYF.

The chain couples TRBV19 to TRBJ1-5; D uncertain. The V and J ends lost 3 bases and 7 bases respectively, with 13 bases between them. The CDR3 is 14 residues long. Germline assignment: CDR1 LNHDA and CDR2 SQIVND (reference sequence). The CDR3: CASSMSGTGQPQHF. The CDR3 bases are TGTGCCAGTAGTATGTCAGGTACGGGCCAGCCCCAGCATTTT.

This sequence joins TRBV30 and TRBJ2-1; D unresolved. V gave up 5 bases and J gave up 7 bases, with 9 bases separating them. Germline V gives CDR1 GTSNPN, CDR2 SVGIG (reference sequence). The CDR3 totals 11 residues. CDR3 in amino acids: CAWGEGNEQFF. Written as DNA, the CDR3 is TGTGCCTGGGGTGAAGGGAATGAGCAGTTCTTC.